Each of the 21 T cell receptor beta chains below was sequenced from the same sample in a study of blood T cell repertoires in COVID-19. Clones were sequenced by immunoSEQ multiplex PCR, and TCRdb holds only the in-frame ones, with some missing. The sample shows under 300,000 clones, roughly 90% of them seen only once. Sequencing used peripheral blood. The receptors were gathered from a woman under 40 with active or convalescent COVID-19.

CDR3 coding DNA: TGTGCCAGCAGGATCTCAGGGGCTGGAAACACCATATATTTT. It translates to CASRISGAGNTIYF. This chain joins TRBV2 and TRBJ1-3, with D possibly TRBD1 on 6 matching bases. This CDR3 is built from 14 residues. CDR1 is SNHLY and CDR2 is FYNNEI in the germline V gene. V was pared by 6 bases and J by 2 bases, with 11 bases between.

The gene calls are TRBV12-3 or TRBV12-4 and TRBJ1-2, with a tentative D call TRBD1 (5 bases). The CDR3 covers 13 residues. Deletions cut 2 bases from V and 7 bases from J, with 11 bases between. This CDR3 is CASSLSGYSGYTF. CDR3 sequence (DNA): TGTGCCAGCAGTTTATCAGGGTATTCTGGCTACACCTTC.

This chain links TRBV18 with TRBJ1-2, with D possibly TRBD1 on 5 matching bases. Trimming cost V 3 bases and J 8 bases, with 16 bases left between them. Looked up from germline, CDR1 is KGHSH and CDR2 is LQKENI. This CDR3 contains 14 residues. Here the CDR3 DNA reads TGTGCCAGCTCACCCCGACAGTTCTCCGGGGGCTACACCTTC. Translated: CASSPRQFSGGYTF. Looking up the rest from reference TRBV18 and TRBJ1-2 gives the full variable domain: NAGVMQNPRHLVRRRGQEARLRCSPMKGHSHVYWYRQLPEEGLKFMVYLQKENIIDESGMPKERFSAEFPKEGPSILRIQQVVRGDSAAYFCASSPRQFSGGYTFGSGTRLTVV.

The chain uses TRBV30 and TRBJ1-1; 8 bases match TRBD1. Losses at the gene ends were 0 bases for V and 5 bases for J; bases not matched to a gene: 14. Germline V lookup: CDR1 GTSNPN, CDR2 SVGIG (reference sequence). The CDR3 contains 17 residues. The CDR3 protein is CAWSVRQGAVLNTEAFF. Here the CDR3 DNA reads TGTGCCTGGAGTGTCAGGCAGGGGGCAGTTTTAAATACTGAAGCTTTCTTT. The full variable domain, rest sourced from reference TRBV30 and TRBJ1-1, is SQTIHQWPATLVQPVGSPLSLECTVEGTSNPNLYWYRQAAGRGLQLLFYSVGIGQISSEVPQNLSASRPQDRQFILSSKKLLLSDSGFYLCAWSVRQGAVLNTEAFFGQGTRLTVV.

CDR3 sequence reads: CASARVGQETQYF. DNA of the CDR3: TGCGCCAGCGCGAGGGTCGGCCAAGAGACCCAGTACTTC. This chain uses TRBV5-1 with TRBJ2-5; tentatively, D is TRBD2 (5 bases). CDR1 is SGHRS, CDR2 YFSETQ, per germline. The CDR3 loop spans 13 amino acids. The V end was cut by 7 bases, the J end by 1 base, with 11 bases between.

The chain combines TRBV5-5 with TRBJ1-1; D remains ambiguous. CDR1 and CDR2 from the germline V gene are SGHKS and YYEKEE (reference sequence). The CDR3 spans 14 residues. Trimming stripped 3 bases from V and 7 bases from J, with 16 bases between. Here the CDR3 DNA reads TGTGCCAGCAGCTCGGCGGCAGTTAGCGGTGAAGCTTTCTTT. Encoded protein: CASSSAAVSGEAFF.

This clone is a singleton in its sample. The chain uses TRBV6-1 and TRBJ1-3; unclear D gene. Trimming removed 2 bases at V and 2 bases at J, with 16 bases between. Per the germline V gene, CDR1 is MNHNS and CDR2 is SASEGT. This CDR3 has 17 amino acids. The CDR3 sequence is CASSESLGVQAGNTIYF. CDR3 sequence (DNA): TGTGCCAGCAGTGAATCTCTGGGAGTTCAGGCTGGAAACACCATATATTTT.

This chain links TRBV7-9 with TRBJ1-1, with 9 bases fitting TRBD1. CDR3 length equals 14 residues. V shed 6 bases, J shed 2 bases, and the junction held 4 bases outside the gene matches. CDR1 is SEHNR, CDR2 FQNEAQ, per germline (reference sequence). The CDR3 sequence is CASRSTGGNTEAFF. Written as DNA, the CDR3 is TGTGCCAGCAGGTCTACAGGGGGCAACACTGAAGCTTTCTTT. Full variable domain (remainder filled in from reference TRBV7-9 and TRBJ1-1): DTGVSQNPRHKITKRGQNVTFRCDPISEHNRLYWYRQTLGQGPEFLTYFQNEAQLEKSRLLSDRFSAERPKGSFSTLEIQRTEQGDSAMYLCASRSTGGNTEAFFGQGTRLTVV.

This clone was seen a handful of times. V is TRBV21-1 and J is TRBJ1-6; the table names TRBD1, a call not compared with the DNA. TRBV21-1 is shown as a pseudogene. The CDR3 covers 15 residues. The CDR3 loop is CASSKGAENNSPLHF. DNA for the CDR3: TGTGCCAGCAGCAAAGGGGCAGAGAATAATTCACCCCTCCACTTT.

V and J are TRBV7-2 and TRBJ1-3; perhaps TRBD1 as D (6 bases). V lost 4 bases and J lost 0, with 16 bases in between. This CDR3 contains 17 residues. Per the germline V gene, CDR1 is SGHTA and CDR2 is FQGNSA. CDR3 residues: CASSWMSGGHSGNTIYF. As DNA, the CDR3 is TGTGCCAGCAGCTGGATGTCGGGGGGCCACTCTGGAAACACCATATATTTT.

This clone came up once. V gene TRBV30 combines with J gene TRBJ2-7, with a tentative D call TRBD1 (5 bases). There are 16 residues in the CDR3. The germline V gene encodes CDR1 GTSNPN and CDR2 SVGIG (reference sequence). V lost 3 bases and J 3 bases, leaving 21 bases between the germline ends. CDR3 amino acids: CAWSLPPPGRFYEQYF. CDR3 in DNA: TGTGCCTGGAGCCTCCCCCCACCAGGGCGGTTCTACGAGCAGTACTTC.

This clone was counted between two and nine times. This rearrangement joins TRBV6-1 to TRBJ1-5; TRBD1 might be the D (6 bases). This CDR3 contains 15 residues. Germline V CDR1 and CDR2: MNHNS, SASEGT. Trimming left V 3 bases short and J 6 bases short, with 15 bases between. CDR3 bases: TGTGCCAGCAGTGAGTTTGGGGGCGCGGGTCAGCCCCAGCATTTT. Its protein product is CASSEFGGAGQPQHF.

The rearrangement joins TRBV2 to TRBJ2-1, with a possible D match to TRBD2 (5 bases). Germline CDR1 reads SNHLY; CDR2 reads FYNNEI. The CDR3 contains 12 residues. The V end was cut by 6 bases, the J end by 6 bases, with 9 bases between. The DNA for the CDR3 is TGTGCCAGCAGCCAAGAGGGCAATGAGCAGTTCTTC. Its translation is CASSQEGNEQFF.

The CDR3 DNA reads as TGTGCCAGCAGCTATACAGGGAGCACTGAAGCTTTCTTT. Amino acids: CASSYTGSTEAFF. This sequence joins TRBV7-2 and TRBJ1-1, with D possibly being TRBD1 (6 bases). Germline V gives CDR1 SGHTA, CDR2 FQGNSA. Between the trimmed V and J ends, which lost 4 bases and 4 bases, there was a span of 10 bases. CDR3 size: 13 residues.

The rearrangement links TRBV9 to TRBJ2-5; 11 nucleotides line up with TRBD2. Germline CDR1 SGDLS, CDR2 YYNGEE. With 4 bases clipped from V and 2 bases from J, the junction kept 7 bases outside the gene matches. The length of the CDR3 is 16 residues. CDR3 DNA sequence: TGTGCCAGCAGCACTCTAGCGGGGGGTCTTCAAGAGACCCAGTACTTC. Translating it yields CASSTLAGGLQETQYF.

The rearrangement links TRBV5-1 to TRBJ2-2, with no clear D. CDR1 SGHRS and CDR2 YFSETQ come from the germline V gene. V lost 0 bases and J lost 8, with 11 bases in between. The CDR3 consists of 14 residues. CDR3 region: CASSLVPSSGELFF. CDR3 nucleotide sequence: TGCGCCAGCAGCTTGGTTCCTTCCTCGGGGGAGCTGTTTTTT. Based on the CDR3 plus reference TRBV5-1 and TRBJ2-2, the full variable domain is KAGVTQTPRYLIKTRGQQVTLSCSPISGHRSVSWYQQTPGQGLQFLFEYFSETQRNKGNFPGRFSGRQFSNSRSEMNVSTLELGDSALYLCASSLVPSSGELFFGEGSRLTVL.

The genes are TRBV15 and TRBJ2-3; a weak D match, TRBD2 (7 bases). Germline CDR1 and CDR2: LNHNV and YYDKDF (reference sequence). Trimming cost V 5 bases and J 2 bases, with 23 bases left between them. The CDR3 consists of 18 residues. The CDR3 spells CATSPWGGQGGATDTQYF. In DNA form, the CDR3 reads TGTGCCACCAGCCCCTGGGGGGGGCAAGGAGGGGCCACAGATACGCAGTATTTT.

V is TRBV5-1 and J is TRBJ1-1, with 9 bases identical to TRBD1. There are 17 residues in the CDR3. Trimming at V came to 4 bases and at J to 1 base, leaving 11 bases not matched to a gene. Germline V gene data show CDR1 as SGHRS and CDR2 as YFSETQ. DNA for the CDR3: TGCGCCAGCAGCCTAGGGACAGGGCCCGGGGGGAACACTGAAGCTTTCTTT. It is translated as CASSLGTGPGGNTEAFF. Complete variable domain (other parts from reference TRBV5-1 and TRBJ1-1): KAGVTQTPRYLIKTRGQQVTLSCSPISGHRSVSWYQQTPGQGLQFLFEYFSETQRNKGNFPGRFSGRQFSNSRSEMNVSTLELGDSALYLCASSLGTGPGGNTEAFFGQGTRLTVV.

The chain links TRBV30 to TRBJ1-1, with 9 bases matching TRBD1. CDR3 length equals 16 residues. V lost 1 base to trimming and J lost 0 bases; unmatched junction nucleotides: 6. Germline CDR1 GTSNPN, CDR2 SVGIG (reference sequence). The CDR3: CAWSAGTGLMNTEAFF. CDR3 coding DNA: TGTGCCTGGAGTGCCGGGACAGGGCTCATGAACACTGAAGCTTTCTTT.

The rearrangement uses TRBV28 and TRBJ1-3; D unclear. The CDR3 extends over 14 amino acids. Germline V gene sequence: CDR1 MDHEN, CDR2 SYDVKM. V was shortened by 2 bases and J by 0 bases, with 5 bases between the two germline ends. The CDR3 DNA is TGTGCCAGCAGTTTAATCATCTCTGGAAACACCATATATTTT. It is translated as CASSLIISGNTIYF.

V usage is TRBV7-2 and J usage is TRBJ1-1, with D possibly being TRBD1 (6 bases). CDR3 size: 14 residues. The germline CDR1 and CDR2 sequences are SGHTA and FQGNSA. V lost 2 bases, J lost 5 bases, and 12 bases lay in between. CDR3: CASSLKQGLTEAFF. CDR3 bases: TGTGCCAGCAGCTTAAAACAGGGTCTAACTGAAGCTTTCTTT.